This entry lists 19 T cell receptor beta chains sequenced from one sample in a study of blood T cell repertoires in COVID-19. Assay: immunoSEQ multiplex PCR; the TCRdb copy retains only in-frame clones and omits some. The sample contains 150,000 to 200,000 clones, 88% of which appear only once. The material sequenced was peripheral blood. All receptors come from a human donor in a cohort sampled during active COVID-19.

The chain has TRBV6-4 and TRBJ2-1; possibly TRBD1 for D (5 bases). Germline values: CDR1 MRHNA, CDR2 SNTAGT. This CDR3 spans 14 amino acids. Trimming shortened V by 3 bases and J by 6 bases, and 12 bases separated the two germline ends. The CDR3 here is CASSEAGRGNEQFF. The CDR3 region has the DNA TGTGCCAGCAGTGAGGCAGGGCGTGGCAATGAGCAGTTCTTC.

The chain employs TRBV9 and TRBJ2-1, with D unresolved. CDR1 is SGDLS, CDR2 YYNGEE, per germline. Trimming pared 4 bases from V and 8 bases from J, leaving 19 bases between. CDR3 length equals 15 residues. The CDR3 nucleotides read TGTGCCAGCAGCTCCCCCCGACTGAGGAGCGATGAGCAGTTCTTC. This encodes CASSSPRLRSDEQFF. The whole variable domain, filled in from reference TRBV9 and TRBJ2-1, reads DSGVTQTPKHLITATGQRVTLRCSPRSGDLSVYWYQQSLDQGLQFLIQYYNGEERAKGNILERFSAQQFPDLHSELNLSSLELGDSALYFCASSSPRLRSDEQFFGPGTRLTVL.

This chain uses TRBV18 with TRBJ2-1; 7 nucleotides match TRBD2. J was trimmed by 5 bases and V by 0 bases; bases with no gene match: 10. This CDR3 contains 17 residues. The germline V gene has CDR1 KGHSH and CDR2 LQKENI. The CDR3 loop reads CASSPPQISGYNNEQFF. The CDR3 nucleotides read TGTGCCAGCTCACCACCTCAAATTAGCGGGTATAACAATGAGCAGTTCTTC.

V gene TRBV7-9 combines with J gene TRBJ2-7; D possibly corresponds to TRBD1 (6 bases). V lost 5 bases and J 6 bases, leaving 14 bases between the germline ends. Germline CDR1 and CDR2: SEHNR and FQNEAQ (reference sequence). This CDR3 spans 13 amino acids. CDR3 loop: CASSQGLPPEQYF. In DNA, the CDR3 is TGTGCCAGCAGCCAGGGGCTTCCTCCCGAGCAGTACTTC.

The chain joins TRBV29-1 to TRBJ2-1; 10 nucleotides match TRBD2. CDR3 length: 14 residues. V shed 3 bases and J 6 bases; nucleotides not matched to a gene: 5. Germline V CDR1 and CDR2: SQVTM, ANQGSEA. The DNA of the CDR3 is TGCAGCGTTGAGCTCCTAGCGGGGGTCAATGAGCAGTTCTTC. This translates into CSVELLAGVNEQFF.

The sample holds one count of this clone. This rearrangement joins TRBV19 to TRBJ1-1; TRBD1 agrees at 7 bases. Germline loops: CDR1 LNHDA, CDR2 SQIVND (reference sequence). Trimming took 5 bases from V and 4 from J; bases not matched to a gene: 10. The CDR3 covers 15 residues. The CDR3 DNA reads TGTGCCAGTAGTGCCGTAGGTTCAGGGGGCACTGAAGCTTTCTTT. Protein sequence: CASSAVGSGGTEAFF. The variable domain in full, with the rest retrieved from reference TRBV19 and TRBJ1-1, is DGGITQSPKYLFRKEGQNVTLSCEQNLNHDAMYWYRQDPGQGLRLIYYSQIVNDFQKGDIAEGYSVSREKKESFPLTVTSAQKNPTAFYLCASSAVGSGGTEAFFGQGTRLTVV.

This clone has a single count. The gene calls are TRBV7-5 and TRBJ2-3; the table gives TRBD1 as D, unverified against the DNA. TRBV7-5 is a pseudogene. This CDR3 region has 17 residues. As DNA, the CDR3 is TGTGCCAGAAGTCGAATCTGGGGACAGGCGGGCACAGATACGCAGTATTTT. Its translation is CARSRIWGQAGTDTQYF.

V usage is TRBV12-3 or TRBV12-4 and J usage is TRBJ1-4; 7 bases are a match to TRBD1. This CDR3 is built from 12 residues. The junction had 7 bases not matched to a gene; V was cut back by 6 bases and J by 12 bases. The CDR3 spells CASSQTGWELFF. The CDR3 DNA reads as TGTGCCAGCAGCCAGACAGGGTGGGAACTGTTTTTT.

The chain carries TRBV15 and TRBJ2-3; D not resolved. The CDR3 is 13 residues long. V was trimmed by 4 bases and J by 0 bases, leaving 5 bases between them. Looked up from germline, CDR1 is LNHNV and CDR2 is YYDKDF (reference sequence). In DNA, the CDR3 is TGTGCCACCAGCATGCGGAGCACAGATACGCAGTATTTT. Encoded protein: CATSMRSTDTQYF.

The chain employs TRBV20-1 and TRBJ1-2; no clear D. The CDR3 extends over 11 amino acids. Trimming removed 1 base at V and 6 bases at J, with 6 bases between. CDR1 is DFQATT and CDR2 is SNEGSKA in the germline V gene (reference sequence). CDR3 sequence: CSARGLDGYTF. DNA of the CDR3: TGCAGTGCTAGAGGACTTGATGGCTACACCTTC.

The chain uses TRBV27 and TRBJ2-7; tentative D call: TRBD2 (6 bases). V shed 5 bases and J shed 0 bases, with 14 bases lying between them. Germline V lookup: CDR1 MNHEY, CDR2 SMNVEV (reference sequence). CDR3 length: 15 residues. In DNA form, the CDR3 reads TGTGCCAGCAGTGTCGCGGGATGGGGCTCCTACGAGCAGTACTTC. It yields the protein CASSVAGWGSYEQYF.

J is TRBJ1-1 and V is TRBV30, with unresolved D. Germline V gene data show CDR1 as GTSNPN and CDR2 as SVGIG (reference sequence). The CDR3 is made up of 14 amino acids. V was shortened by 1 base and J by 0 bases, with 9 bases between the two germline ends. The DNA of the CDR3 is TGTGCCTGGAGTGGACGGGTCATGAACACTGAAGCTTTCTTT. Translated: CAWSGRVMNTEAFF.

V gene TRBV7-2 combines with J gene TRBJ2-1; 9 bases are a match to TRBD2. V lost 4 bases, J lost 4 bases, and 8 bases stayed unmatched. The CDR3 contains 16 residues. Germline CDR1 is SGHTA and CDR2 is FQGNSA. The CDR3 nucleotides read TGTGCCAGCAGCTATCCCATAGCGGGGGTTTACAATGAGCAGTTCTTC. It yields the protein CASSYPIAGVYNEQFF.

The chain carries TRBV19 and TRBJ1-1, with 8 bases that match TRBD1. Germline trimming cut 6 bases from V and 0 bases from J; bases unmatched to any gene: 3. The CDR3 spans 14 residues. Germline CDR1 reads LNHDA; CDR2 reads SQIVND (reference sequence). The CDR3 nucleotides read TGTGCCAGTAGAGACAGGGGCCTGAACACTGAAGCTTTCTTT. Translation gives CASRDRGLNTEAFF.

This chain links TRBV5-1 with TRBJ2-1; TRBD2 might be the D (6 bases). Germline V gives CDR1 SGHRS, CDR2 YFSETQ. CDR3 length: 12 amino acids. V shed 4 bases and J shed 9 bases, with 11 bases lying between them. The CDR3 sequence is CASSDTGGEQFF. The CDR3 bases are TGCGCCAGCAGCGACACCGGGGGTGAGCAGTTCTTC.

The gene calls are TRBV27 and TRBJ2-7; 8 nucleotides align to TRBD1. Per germline, CDR1 MNHEY and CDR2 SMNVEV (reference sequence). The CDR3 is 14 residues long. V trimming: 3 bases; J trimming: 5 bases; junction bases outside the gene matches: 6. The CDR3 here is CASSLRAGGNEQYF. The CDR3 DNA reads as TGTGCCAGCAGTTTGCGGGCAGGGGGCAACGAGCAGTACTTC.

The chain couples TRBV5-1 to TRBJ2-1, with 7 nucleotides matching TRBD2. The germline CDR1 and CDR2 sequences are SGHRS and YFSETQ. This CDR3 is 13 amino acids long. Trimming removed 2 bases from V and 12 bases from J; junction bases left unmatched: 8. CDR3 sequence reads: CASSFDRGRGQFF. CDR3 nucleotides: TGCGCCAGCAGCTTTGACCGAGGGAGGGGGCAGTTCTTC.

The V call is TRBV7-6, the J call TRBJ2-3, with 8 bases lining up with TRBD2. From germline, CDR1 is SGHVS and CDR2 FNYEAQ. V shed 5 bases, J shed 2 bases, and the junction held 12 bases outside the gene matches. The CDR3 consists of 17 residues. For the CDR3, the DNA is TGTGCCAGCAGCCGCGGGACTAGACACCAACCCACAGATACGCAGTATTTT. Translated: CASSRGTRHQPTDTQYF.

The chain combines TRBV18 with TRBJ2-1, with 9 bases matching TRBD2. Germline CDR1 and CDR2: KGHSH and LQKENI. The V and J ends lost 3 bases and 5 bases, in that order; junction bases with no gene match: 8. This CDR3 has 16 amino acids. The CDR3 DNA reads as TGTGCCAGCTCACCCCTAGCGGGAAAAGGCGACAATGAGCAGTTCTTC. It encodes CASSPLAGKGDNEQFF.